Presented here are 2 T cell receptor beta chains from one specimen sequenced in a study of blood T cell repertoires in COVID-19. The assay was immunoSEQ multiplex PCR, and TCRdb's table has in-frame clones only and misses some. Among 30,000 to 45,000 clones listed, roughly 87% were seen once. Sequencing used peripheral blood. The receptors come from a human donor in a cohort sampled during active COVID-19.

J is TRBJ2-7 and V is TRBV19; the match to TRBD1 covers 12 bases. The germline V gene encodes CDR1 LNHDA and CDR2 SQIVND (reference sequence). CDR3 size: 16 residues. With V trimmed by 5 bases and J by 5 bases, 10 bases remained unmatched. The CDR3 DNA reads TGTGCCAGTAGTCCTGGGCCCGGGACAGGGGGCCACGAGCAGTACTTC. Its translation is CASSPGPGTGGHEQYF.

V and J are TRBV6-4 and TRBJ2-7; D unclear. Germline CDR1 MRHNA, CDR2 SNTAGT. V was clipped by 0 bases and J by 4 bases, with 7 bases between them. The CDR3 sequence is 13 residues long. CDR3 residues: CASSDSPRYEQYF. As DNA, the CDR3 is TGTGCCAGCAGTGACTCGCCTCGGTACGAGCAGTACTTC.